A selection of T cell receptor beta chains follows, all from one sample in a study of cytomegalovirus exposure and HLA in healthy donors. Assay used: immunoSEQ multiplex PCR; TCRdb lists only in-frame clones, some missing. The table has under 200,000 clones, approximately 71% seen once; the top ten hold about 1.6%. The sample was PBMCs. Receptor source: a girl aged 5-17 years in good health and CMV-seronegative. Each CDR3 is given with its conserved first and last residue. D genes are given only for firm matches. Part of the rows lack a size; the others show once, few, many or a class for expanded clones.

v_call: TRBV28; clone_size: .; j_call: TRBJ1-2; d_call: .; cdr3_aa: CASAQGYGYTF; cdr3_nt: TGTGCCAGTGCCCAGGGCTATGGCTACACCTTC
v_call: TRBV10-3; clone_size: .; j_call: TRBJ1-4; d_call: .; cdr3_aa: CAISESGVVEKLFF; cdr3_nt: TGTGCCATCAGTGAGTCGGGAGTAGTGGAAAAACTGTTTTTT
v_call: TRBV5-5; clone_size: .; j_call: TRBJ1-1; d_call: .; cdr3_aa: CASSWAQDTEAFF; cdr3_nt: TGTGCCAGCAGCTGGGCACAGGACACTGAAGCTTTCTTT
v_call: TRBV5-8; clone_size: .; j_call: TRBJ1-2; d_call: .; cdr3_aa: CASSLQGSQAGYTF; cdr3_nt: TGTGCCAGCAGCTTGCAGGGAAGTCAGGCGGGCTACACCTTC
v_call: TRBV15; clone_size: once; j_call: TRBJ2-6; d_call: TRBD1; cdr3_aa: CATSRSQGALAGANVLTF; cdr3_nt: TGTGCCACCAGCAGGTCACAGGGGGCTTTGGCTGGGGCCAACGTCCTGACTTTC
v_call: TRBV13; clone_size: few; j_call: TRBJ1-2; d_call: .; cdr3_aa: CASAGSNYGYTF; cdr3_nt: TGTGCCAGTGCGGGGTCTAACTATGGCTACACCTTC
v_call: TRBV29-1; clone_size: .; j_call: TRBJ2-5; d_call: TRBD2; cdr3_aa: CSAPPLADQETQYF; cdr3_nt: TGCAGCGCCCCCCCGCTAGCGGACCAAGAGACCCAGTACTTC
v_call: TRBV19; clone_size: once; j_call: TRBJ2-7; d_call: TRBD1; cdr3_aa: CASSIDATGHKYF; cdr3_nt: TGTGCCAGTAGTATAGATGCGACAGGGCACAAGTACTTC
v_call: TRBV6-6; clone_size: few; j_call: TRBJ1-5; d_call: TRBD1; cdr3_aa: CASSPQEGARDQPQHF; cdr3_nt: TGTGCCAGCAGTCCTCAGGAGGGGGCGCGAGATCAGCCCCAGCATTTT
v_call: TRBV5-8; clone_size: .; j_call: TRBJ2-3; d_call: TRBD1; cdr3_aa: CASSPDRGLTDTQYF; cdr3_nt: TGTGCCAGCAGCCCGGACAGGGGACTGACAGATACGCAGTATTTT
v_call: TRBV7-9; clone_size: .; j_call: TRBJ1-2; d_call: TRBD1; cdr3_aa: CASSPQGSYTF; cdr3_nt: TGTGCCAGCAGCCCACAGGGGTCGTACACCTTC
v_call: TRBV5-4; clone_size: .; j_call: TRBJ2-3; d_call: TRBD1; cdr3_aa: CAIIRQGTDTQYF; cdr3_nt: TGTGCCATCATCAGACAGGGAACAGATACGCAGTATTTT
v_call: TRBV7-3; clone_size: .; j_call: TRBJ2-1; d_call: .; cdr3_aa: CASSPSLGGGDEQFF; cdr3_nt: TGTGCCAGCAGCCCTAGCCTAGGGGGTGGGGATGAGCAGTTCTTC
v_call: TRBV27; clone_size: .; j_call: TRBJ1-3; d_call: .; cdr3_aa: CASSPRQLHSGNTIYF; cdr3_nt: TGTGCCAGCAGCCCGAGACAGCTGCACTCTGGAAACACCATATATTTT
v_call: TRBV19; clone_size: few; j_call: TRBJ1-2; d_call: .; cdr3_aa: CASSGERGGLTYGYTF; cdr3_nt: TGTGCCAGTAGTGGCGAAAGGGGGGGACTTACTTATGGCTACACCTTC
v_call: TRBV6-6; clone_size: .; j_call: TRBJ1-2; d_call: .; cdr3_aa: CAAHPGSTSFHYGYTF; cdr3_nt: TGTGCTGCCCACCCGGGGAGTACCTCCTTTCACTATGGCTACACCTTC
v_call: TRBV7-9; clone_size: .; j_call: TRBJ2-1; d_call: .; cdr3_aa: CASSLAGGREQFF; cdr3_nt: TGTGCCAGCAGCTTGGCCGGGGGACGTGAGCAGTTCTTC
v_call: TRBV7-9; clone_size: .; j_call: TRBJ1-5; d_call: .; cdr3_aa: CASSKSQGTGHQPQHF; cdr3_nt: TGTGCCAGCAGCAAATCACAGGGTACGGGCCATCAGCCCCAGCATTTT
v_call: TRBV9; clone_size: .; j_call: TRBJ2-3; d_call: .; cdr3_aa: CASGGRLASDTQYF; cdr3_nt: TGTGCCAGCGGAGGTAGGCTAGCCTCAGATACGCAGTATTTT
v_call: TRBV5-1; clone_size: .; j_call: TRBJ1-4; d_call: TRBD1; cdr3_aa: CASSLGQGSGEKLFF; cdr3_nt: TGCGCCAGCAGCTTGGGACAGGGGTCAGGTGAAAAACTGTTTTTT
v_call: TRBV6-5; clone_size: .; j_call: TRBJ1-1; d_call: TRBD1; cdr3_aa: CASGTGMRSEAFF; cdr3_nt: TGTGCCAGCGGGACAGGGATGAGGTCTGAAGCTTTCTTT
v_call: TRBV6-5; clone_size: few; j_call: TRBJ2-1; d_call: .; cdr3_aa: CASSYYEGERFF; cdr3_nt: TGTGCCAGCAGTTACTATGAGGGCGAGCGGTTCTTC
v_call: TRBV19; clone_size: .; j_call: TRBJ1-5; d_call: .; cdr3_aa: CASSPLAGNTGQPQHF; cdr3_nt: TGTGCCAGTAGTCCCTTAGCGGGGAACACGGGACAGCCCCAGCATTTT
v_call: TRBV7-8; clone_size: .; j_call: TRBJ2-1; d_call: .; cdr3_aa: CASNQHYNEQFF; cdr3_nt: TGTGCCAGCAACCAACACTACAATGAGCAGTTCTTC
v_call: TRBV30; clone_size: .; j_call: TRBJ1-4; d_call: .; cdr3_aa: CAWRWGPSNEKLFF; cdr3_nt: TGTGCCTGGAGATGGGGGCCTTCTAATGAAAAACTGTTTTTT
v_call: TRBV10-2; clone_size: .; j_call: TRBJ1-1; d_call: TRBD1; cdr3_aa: CASLGTGRTEAFF; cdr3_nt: TGCGCCAGCTTAGGGACAGGGAGGACTGAAGCTTTCTTT
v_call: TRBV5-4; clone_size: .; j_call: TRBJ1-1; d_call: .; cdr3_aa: CASSLQGSNTEAFF; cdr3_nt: TGTGCCAGCAGCTTGCAGGGGTCGAACACTGAAGCTTTCTTT
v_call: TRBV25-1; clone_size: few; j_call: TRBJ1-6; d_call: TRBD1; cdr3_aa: CASSGSDRGNSPLHF; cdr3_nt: TGTGCCAGCAGTGGGTCCGACAGGGGTAATTCACCCCTCCACTTT
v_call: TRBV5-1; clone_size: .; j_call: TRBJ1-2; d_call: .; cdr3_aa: CASSLGTLYSGYTF; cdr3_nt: TGCGCCAGCAGCTTGGGAACCCTATACAGTGGCTACACCTTC
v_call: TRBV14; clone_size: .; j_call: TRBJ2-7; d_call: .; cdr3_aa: CASSQDRDEQYF; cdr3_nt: TGTGCCAGCAGCCAAGATCGGGACGAGCAGTACTTC
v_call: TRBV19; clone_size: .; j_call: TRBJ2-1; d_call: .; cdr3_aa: CATMAPGNEQFF; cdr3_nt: TGTGCCACTATGGCCCCAGGAAATGAGCAGTTCTTC
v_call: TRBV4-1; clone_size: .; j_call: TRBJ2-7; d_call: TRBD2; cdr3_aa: CASSQESRSGAGEQYF; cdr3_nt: TGCGCCAGCAGCCAAGAGAGTAGGAGCGGGGCGGGGGAGCAGTACTTC
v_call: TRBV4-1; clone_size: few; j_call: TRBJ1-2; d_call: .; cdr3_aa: CASSQVGAGANYGYTF; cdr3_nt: TGCGCCAGCAGCCAAGTTGGGGCCGGCGCTAACTATGGCTACACCTTC
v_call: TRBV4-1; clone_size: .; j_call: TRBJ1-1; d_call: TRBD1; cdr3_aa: CASSRPGQGPSEAFF; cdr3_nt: TGCGCCAGCAGCCGCCCAGGACAGGGCCCCTCCGAAGCTTTCTTT
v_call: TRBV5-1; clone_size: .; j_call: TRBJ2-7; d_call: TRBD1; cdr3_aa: CASSGSGTDLYEQYF; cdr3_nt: TGCGCCAGCAGCGGGTCCGGGACAGATCTCTACGAGCAGTACTTC
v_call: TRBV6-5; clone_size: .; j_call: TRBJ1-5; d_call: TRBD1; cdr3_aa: CASSYRTGDQPQHF; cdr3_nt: TGTGCCAGCAGTTATCGGACAGGGGATCAGCCCCAGCATTTT
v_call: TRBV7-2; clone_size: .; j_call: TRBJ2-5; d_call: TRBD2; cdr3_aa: CASSLGLEGTQYF; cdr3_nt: TGTGCCAGCAGCCTCGGACTAGAAGGGACCCAGTACTTC
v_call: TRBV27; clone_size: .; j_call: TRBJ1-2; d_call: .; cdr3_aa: CASSLTGNYGYTF; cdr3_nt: TGTGCCAGCAGTTTAACAGGCAACTATGGCTACACCTTC
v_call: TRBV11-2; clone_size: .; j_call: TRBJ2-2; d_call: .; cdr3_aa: CASSRGTSNTGELFF; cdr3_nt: TGTGCCAGCAGCCGAGGGACATCTAACACCGGGGAGCTGTTTTTT
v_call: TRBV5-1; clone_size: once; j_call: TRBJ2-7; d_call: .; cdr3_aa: CASSYRDKEYEQYF; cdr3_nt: TGCGCCAGCAGCTACCGGGACAAGGAATACGAGCAGTACTTC
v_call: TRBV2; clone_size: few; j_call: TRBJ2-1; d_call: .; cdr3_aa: CASSYSNEQFF; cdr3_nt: TGTGCCAGCAGCTACAGCAATGAGCAGTTCTTC
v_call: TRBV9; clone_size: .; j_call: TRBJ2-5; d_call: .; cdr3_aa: CATAGGAEETQYF; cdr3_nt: TGTGCCACCGCCGGAGGAGCGGAAGAGACCCAGTACTTC